Listed here is a single T cell receptor beta chain. Its matching antigen is unknown. Using a J-beta primer mix together with a sample-barcoded 5' primer, a second PCR was run for about 7 to 12 cycles. Each cDNA was tagged by a template-switch adaptor containing 12 random nucleotides. TCRdb fed the 5' RACE reads into MiXCR, producing one record per CDR3 protein. The table includes 750,000 to 1,000,000 distinct CDR3 sequences, 25% to 35% detected once. Every donor gave 9.5 to 10 milliliters of peripheral blood. V dropped 1 base and J dropped 3 bases, with 10 bases sitting between them. Germline V gene data show CDR1 as SEHNR and CDR2 as FQNEAQ (reference sequence). The CDR3 consists of 16 residues. This entry comes from a study of blood T cells in healthy people across ages. Findings of the study overall: Comparison with aged donors showed that long-lived donors had more naive CD4+ cells and higher diversity.

These records were also assigned to another study, of T cells of mothers and their children. That investigation notes: Every mother produced more than 8 million TCR beta CDR3 reads, whereas every child provided approximately 3 million.

This clonotype was sampled from a woman aged 40 to 49 in good health. The chain joins TRBV7-9 to TRBJ1-6; D ambiguous. Sequencing was done on a sample of blood. The CDR3 spells CASSLGQVDYNSPLHF. The CDR3 nucleotides read TGTGCCAGCAGCTTAGGCCAGGTCGACTATAATTCACCCCTCCACTTT.